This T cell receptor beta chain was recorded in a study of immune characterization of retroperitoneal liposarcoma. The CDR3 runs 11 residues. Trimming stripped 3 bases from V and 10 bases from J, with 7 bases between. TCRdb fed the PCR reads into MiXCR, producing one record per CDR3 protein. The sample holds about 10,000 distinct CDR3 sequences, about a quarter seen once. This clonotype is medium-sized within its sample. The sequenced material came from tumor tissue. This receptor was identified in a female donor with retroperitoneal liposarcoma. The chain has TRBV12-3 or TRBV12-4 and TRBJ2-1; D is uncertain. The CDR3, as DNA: TGTGCCAGCAGTTTCCACTACGAGCAGTTCTTC. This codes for CASSFHYEQFF.